This entry concerns a single T cell receptor beta chain. Antigen specificity is unknown. Sequencing was performed with immunoSEQ multiplex PCR; in TCRdb, only in-frame clones are kept and a portion is missing. The table lists about 22,000 clones, 82% of them singletons. This sample stems from a study of EBV T-cell therapy then PD-1 blockade in nasopharyngeal carcinoma. Indicated treatment: AdE1-LMPpoly-expanded autologous EBV-specific T-cell therapy followed by anti-PD-1 nivolumab. The CDR3 is 15 amino acids. V was shortened by 0 bases and J by 4 bases, with 10 bases between the two germline ends. Per the germline V gene, CDR1 is SNHLY and CDR2 is FYNNEI.

This clonotype originated in a man aged 35 to 55 with nasopharyngeal carcinoma. The sequencing here drew on CD8+ T cells from blood, taken at day -245 from a patient whose treatment included autologous EBV-specific T cells and nivolumab. The chain combines TRBV2 with TRBJ2-1; no firm D call. CDR3 sequence reads: CASSEALAGYNEQFF. DNA for the CDR3: TGTGCCAGCAGTGAAGCGCTTGCAGGTTACAATGAGCAGTTCTTC.